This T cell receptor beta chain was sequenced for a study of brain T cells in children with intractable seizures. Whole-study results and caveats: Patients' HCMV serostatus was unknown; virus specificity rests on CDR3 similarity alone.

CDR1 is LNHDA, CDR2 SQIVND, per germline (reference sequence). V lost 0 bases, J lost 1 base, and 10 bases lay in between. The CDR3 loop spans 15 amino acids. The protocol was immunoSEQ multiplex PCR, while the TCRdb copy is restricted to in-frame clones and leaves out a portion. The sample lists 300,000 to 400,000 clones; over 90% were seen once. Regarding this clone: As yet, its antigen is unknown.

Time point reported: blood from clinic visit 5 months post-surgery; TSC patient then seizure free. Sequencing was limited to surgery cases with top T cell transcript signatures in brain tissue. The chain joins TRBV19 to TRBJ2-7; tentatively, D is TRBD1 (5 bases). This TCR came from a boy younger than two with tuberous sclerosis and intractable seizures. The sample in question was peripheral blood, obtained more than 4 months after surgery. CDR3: CASSIETGFSYEQYF. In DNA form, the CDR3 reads TGTGCCAGTAGTATAGAAACAGGTTTTTCCTACGAGCAGTACTTC. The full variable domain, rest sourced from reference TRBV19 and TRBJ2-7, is DGGITQSPKYLFRKEGQNVTLSCEQNLNHDAMYWYRQDPGQGLRLIYYSQIVNDFQKGDIAEGYSVSREKKESFPLTVTSAQKNPTAFYLCASSIETGFSYEQYFGPGTRLTVT.